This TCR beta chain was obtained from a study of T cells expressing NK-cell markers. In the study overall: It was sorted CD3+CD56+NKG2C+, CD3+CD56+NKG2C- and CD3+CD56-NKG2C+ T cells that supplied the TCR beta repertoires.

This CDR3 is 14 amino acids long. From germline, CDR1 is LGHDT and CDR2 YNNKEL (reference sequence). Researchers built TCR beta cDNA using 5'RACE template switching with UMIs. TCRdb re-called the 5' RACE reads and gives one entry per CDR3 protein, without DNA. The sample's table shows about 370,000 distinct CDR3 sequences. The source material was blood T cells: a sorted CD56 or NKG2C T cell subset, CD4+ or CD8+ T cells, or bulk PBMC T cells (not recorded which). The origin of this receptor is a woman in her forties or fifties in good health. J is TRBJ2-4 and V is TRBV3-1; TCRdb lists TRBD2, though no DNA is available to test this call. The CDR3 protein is CASSQREEGNIQYF.